A selection of T cell receptor beta chains follows, all from one sample in a study of blood T cell repertoires in COVID-19. Profiling relied on immunoSEQ multiplex PCR, and the TCRdb table lists in-frame clones only, not all of them. The sample yields 150,000 to 200,000 clones, approximately 91% seen once. Sequencing input: peripheral blood. These receptors originate from a man aged 18 to 35 with acute or convalescent COVID-19. CDR3s include the opening cysteine and the closing phenylalanine or tryptophan. A D gene is named only where the DNA matches it firmly. Clone size is stated in some rows and not others, as once, few, many or a class when expanded.

D gene	V gene	clone size	J gene	CDR3 protein	CDR3 DNA
NA	TRBV21-1	NA	TRBJ1-1	CASRGSGETEAFF	TGTGCCAGCAGGGGGTCGGGGGAAACTGAAGCTTTCTTT
TRBD1	TRBV14	NA	TRBJ1-3	CASSPRGQGATGNTIYF	TGTGCCAGCAGCCCCCGCGGACAGGGGGCGACTGGAAACACCATATATTTT
TRBD2	TRBV9	once	TRBJ2-3	CASSGSSGGPYDTQYF	TGTGCCAGCAGCGGATCTAGCGGGGGTCCTTATGATACGCAGTATTTT
NA	TRBV13	once	TRBJ1-3	CASSLDRASGNTIYF	TGTGCCAGCAGCTTAGACAGGGCCTCTGGAAACACCATATATTTT
TRBD2	TRBV5-8	once	TRBJ2-1	CASSSRTAGEDNEQFF	TGTGCCAGCAGCTCGAGGACGGCGGGAGAGGATAATGAGCAGTTCTTC
NA	TRBV21-1	few	TRBJ1-2	CASSNGHVKGLFYGYTF	TGTGCCAGCAGCAACGGCCACGTTAAGGGGCTCTTCTATGGCTACACCTTC
TRBD2	TRBV5-1	NA	TRBJ2-5	CASSSGLAGEGETQYF	TGCGCCAGCAGCTCCGGACTAGCGGGAGAGGGTGAGACCCAGTACTTC
NA	TRBV6-5	NA	TRBJ2-7	CASSYGGASYEQYF	TGTGCCAGCAGTTACGGAGGGGCCTCCTACGAGCAGTACTTC
NA	TRBV21-1	NA	TRBJ1-2	CASSSRCPGGETNYGYTF	TGTGCCAGCAGCTCACGCTGCCCAGGGGGCGAAACTAACTATGGCTACACCTTC
TRBD1	TRBV19	NA	TRBJ1-2	CASSTSAGGLDGYTF	TGTGCCAGTAGTACAAGCGCAGGGGGGCTTGATGGCTACACCTTC
TRBD2	TRBV9	NA	TRBJ2-1	CASSVAPSGRTYNEQFF	TGTGCCAGCAGCGTAGCCCCTAGCGGGAGGACCTACAATGAGCAGTTCTTC
TRBD2	TRBV5-5	NA	TRBJ2-4	CASSTGLAVLSF	TGTGCCAGCAGCACTGGACTAGCGGTCCTCTCCTTC
TRBD1	TRBV5-1	NA	TRBJ1-1	CASMARSGTDTEAFF	TGCGCCAGCATGGCCCGATCCGGGACAGACACTGAAGCTTTCTTT
NA	TRBV9	NA	TRBJ2-7	CASSVARLKDKALIQWYEQYF	TGTGCCAGCAGCGTAGCCCGGCTCAAGGACAAGGCGTTAATTCAGTGGTACGAGCAGTACTTC
NA	TRBV30	NA	TRBJ1-2	CAWSVRALSNYGYTF	TGTGCCTGGAGTGTCAGGGCCCTTTCTAACTATGGCTACACCTTC
NA	TRBV29-1	NA	TRBJ1-1	CSVLQINTEAFF	TGCAGCGTATTACAGATCAACACTGAAGCTTTCTTT
TRBD1	TRBV19	NA	TRBJ2-3	CASSIGQGTDTQYF	TGTGCCAGTAGTATCGGACAGGGCACAGATACGCAGTATTTT
TRBD1	TRBV3-1/TRBV3-2	NA	TRBJ2-5	CASSFQGARETQYF	TGTGCCAGCAGCTTCCAGGGGGCGCGGGAGACCCAGTACTTC
NA	TRBV6-5	once	TRBJ1-2	CASSSGQPDGYTF	TGTGCCAGCAGTTCCGGACAGCCGGACGGCTACACCTTC
TRBD1	TRBV7-9	NA	TRBJ1-6	CASSLTGGKRSPLHF	TGTGCCAGCAGCTTAACAGGGGGCAAGCGTTCACCCCTCCACTTT
TRBD1	TRBV2	few	TRBJ2-2	CASSPRQGNTGELFF	TGTGCCAGCAGCCCGAGACAGGGGAATACCGGGGAGCTGTTTTTT
TRBD1	TRBV5-1	NA	TRBJ1-2	CASSLTGQGASTF	TGCGCCAGCAGCTTGACTGGACAGGGGGCTTCTACCTTC
TRBD1	TRBV5-1	NA	TRBJ1-1	CASSFTGTGVSNTEAFF	TGCGCCAGCAGCTTTACCGGGACAGGGGTGTCGAACACTGAAGCTTTCTTT
TRBD1	TRBV27	once	TRBJ1-5	CASSSTGGHQPQHF	TGTGCCAGCAGTTCGACAGGGGGTCATCAGCCCCAGCATTTT
TRBD1	TRBV5-1	NA	TRBJ1-2	CASSLGTGGNYGYTF	TGCGCCAGCAGCTTGGGGACAGGTGGTAACTATGGCTACACCTTC
TRBD1	TRBV19	NA	TRBJ1-2	CASRTGRRDSYGYTF	TGTGCCAGTAGGACAGGCCGTAGGGACAGCTATGGCTACACCTTC
TRBD1	TRBV19	NA	TRBJ1-5	CASRDRGLYQPQHF	TGTGCCAGTCGGGACAGGGGATTGTATCAGCCCCAGCATTTT
NA	TRBV5-1	NA	TRBJ2-3	CASSFSVGADTQYF	TGCGCCAGCAGCTTTAGCGTAGGTGCAGATACGCAGTATTTT
TRBD1	TRBV5-1	NA	TRBJ2-5	CASSLDQGVIGETQYF	TGCGCCAGCAGCTTGGATCAGGGGGTCATCGGGGAGACCCAGTACTTC
NA	TRBV25-1	NA	TRBJ2-1	CASSPAGLAANEQFF	TGTGCCAGCAGTCCCGCGGGCCTTGCGGCGAATGAGCAGTTCTTC
NA	TRBV14	NA	TRBJ2-3	CASSQDEIPNTQYF	TGTGCCAGCAGCCAAGATGAAATCCCTAATACGCAGTATTTT
NA	TRBV2	NA	TRBJ1-6	CASSTGNSPLHF	TGTGCCAGCAGTACAGGAAATTCACCCCTCCACTTT
NA	TRBV28	NA	TRBJ1-2	CASSLGGADYGYTF	TGTGCCAGCAGTTTGGGAGGGGCAGACTATGGCTACACCTTC
NA	TRBV2	NA	TRBJ1-2	CARGRGWNPSGYTF	TGTGCCAGAGGGAGGGGATGGAATCCGTCGGGCTACACCTTC
NA	TRBV14	NA	TRBJ1-2	CASSQGSVSTSYTF	TGTGCCAGCAGCCAAGGGTCCGTCTCGACAAGCTACACCTTC